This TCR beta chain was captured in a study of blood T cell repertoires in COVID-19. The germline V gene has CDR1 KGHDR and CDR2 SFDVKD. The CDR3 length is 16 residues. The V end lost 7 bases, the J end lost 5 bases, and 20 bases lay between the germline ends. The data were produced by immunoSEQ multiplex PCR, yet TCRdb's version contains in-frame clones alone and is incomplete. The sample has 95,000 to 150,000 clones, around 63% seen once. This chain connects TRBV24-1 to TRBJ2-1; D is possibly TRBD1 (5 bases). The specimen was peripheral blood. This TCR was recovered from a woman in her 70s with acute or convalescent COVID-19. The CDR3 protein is CATSPLGAQANNEQFF. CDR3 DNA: TGTGCCACCAGCCCGCTTGGGGCCCAGGCTAACAATGAGCAGTTCTTC.